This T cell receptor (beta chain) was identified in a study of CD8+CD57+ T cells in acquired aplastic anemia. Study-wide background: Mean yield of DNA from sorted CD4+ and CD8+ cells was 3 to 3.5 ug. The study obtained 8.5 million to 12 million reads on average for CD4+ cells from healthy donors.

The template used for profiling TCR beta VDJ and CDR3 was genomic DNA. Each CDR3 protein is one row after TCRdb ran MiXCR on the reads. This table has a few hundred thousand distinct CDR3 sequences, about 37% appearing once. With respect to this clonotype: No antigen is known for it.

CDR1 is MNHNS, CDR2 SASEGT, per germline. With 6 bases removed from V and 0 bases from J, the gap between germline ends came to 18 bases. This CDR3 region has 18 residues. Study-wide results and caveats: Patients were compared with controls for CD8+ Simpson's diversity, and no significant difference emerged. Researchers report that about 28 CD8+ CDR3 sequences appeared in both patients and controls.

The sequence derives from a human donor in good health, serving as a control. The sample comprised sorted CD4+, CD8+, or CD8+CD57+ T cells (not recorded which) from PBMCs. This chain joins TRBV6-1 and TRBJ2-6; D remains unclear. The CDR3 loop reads CASSLSRLLDSGANVLTF. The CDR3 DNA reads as TGTGCCAGCAGCTTAAGCAGGCTTTTAGACTCTGGGGCCAACGTCCTGACTTTC.